A single sample is the source of the 9 T cell receptor beta chains below, sequenced in a study of OX40 agonist ivuxolimab in advanced cancers. TCRdb keeps only in-frame clones here, not all; method: immunoSEQ multiplex PCR. Altogether around 95,000 clones are present, just under 95% being singletons, with the ten largest covering around 0.28%. The material sequenced was CD4+ or CD8+ T cells sorted from blood, taken in a trial of the OX40 agonist ivuxolimab. These receptors were obtained from an adult with an advanced solid tumor such as melanoma, head and neck, liver or kidney cancer.

This chain connects TRBV19 to TRBJ1-5; a weak D match, TRBD1 (6 bases). V lost 3 bases and J 0 bases, leaving 15 bases between the germline ends. CDR3 length: 17 amino acids. In germline, CDR1 is LNHDA, CDR2 SQIVND (reference sequence). The CDR3 loop is CASSIRGGPHSNQPQHF. The CDR3 region has the DNA TGTGCCAGTAGTATCCGGGGGGGCCCTCATAGCAATCAGCCCCAGCATTTT.

The genes are TRBV7-2 and TRBJ2-5, with D perhaps TRBD1 or TRBD2 (6 bases each). The CDR3 runs 14 residues. Germline CDR1 reads SGHTA; CDR2 reads FQGNSA. Trimming left V 3 bases short and J 4 bases short, with 12 bases between. CDR3 DNA sequence: TGTGCCAGCAGCTTGGGGGGCCCCCGAGAGACCCAGTACTTC. Translating it yields CASSLGGPRETQYF.

This clone was picked up one time. The chain uses TRBV29-1 and TRBJ2-5; 9 bases map to TRBD1. Germline V gene data show CDR1 as SQVTM and CDR2 as ANQGSEA. The V and J ends lost 5 bases and 5 bases, in that order; junction bases with no gene match: 12. The CDR3 spans 15 residues. CDR3: CSVLNWDRVGETQYF. As DNA, the CDR3 is TGCAGCGTTTTGAACTGGGACAGGGTAGGGGAGACCCAGTACTTC.

The chain joins TRBV18 to TRBJ2-3; no reliable D call. This CDR3 has 14 residues. V lost 3 bases and J 4 bases, leaving 11 bases between the germline ends. Germline V gene lookup returns CDR1 KGHSH and CDR2 LQKENI. The CDR3 DNA sequence: TGTGCCAGCTCACCGGGTCTTAGGGCAGATACGCAGTATTTT. The encoded protein is CASSPGLRADTQYF.

The DNA for the CDR3 is TGTGCCAGCACCCAGTCCAGGGGGCTCTCTGGAAACACCATATATTTT. This sequence encodes CASTQSRGLSGNTIYF. The V gene is TRBV2, the J gene TRBJ1-3, with TRBD1 matching 8 bases. The trim removed 7 bases at V and 0 bases at J, leaving 8 bases unmatched. CDR3 length: 16 amino acids. Germline assignment: CDR1 SNHLY and CDR2 FYNNEI. The whole variable domain, remainder taken from reference TRBV2 and TRBJ1-3, is EPEVTQTPSHQVTQMGQEVILRCVPISNHLYFYWYRQILGQKVEFLVSFYNNEISEKSEIFDDQFSVERPDGSNFTLKIRSTKLEDSAMYFCASTQSRGLSGNTIYFGEGSWLTVV.

This chain links TRBV4-3 with TRBJ1-5, with D hard to call. Germline V gives CDR1 LGHNA, CDR2 YSLEER. The CDR3 has 14 residues. V dropped 0 bases and J dropped 6 bases, with 9 bases sitting between them. CDR3 sequence (DNA): TGCGCCAGCAGCCAAGATAGGTGGACTCAGCCCCAGCATTTT. It codes for CASSQDRWTQPQHF.

This chain uses TRBV9 with TRBJ2-3; D is ambiguous. CDR3 length: 14 amino acids. V lost 3 bases, J lost 2 bases, and 10 bases lay in between. CDR1 is SGDLS, CDR2 YYNGEE, per germline. Here the CDR3 reads CASSGSWATDTQYF. The CDR3 DNA reads TGTGCCAGCAGCGGCAGCTGGGCCACAGATACGCAGTATTTT.

The rearrangement links TRBV5-1 to TRBJ2-5; TRBD1 or TRBD2 may be the D gene (5 bases each). The CDR3 contains 12 residues. Germline CDR1 reads SGHRS; CDR2 reads YFSETQ. The ends were cut back, 4 bases at V and 12 bases at J, with 16 bases in the middle. In nucleotides, the CDR3 is TGCGCCAGCAGCACCCACCGGGACGGGAAGTACTTC. Amino acids: CASSTHRDGKYF.

The V gene is TRBV6-6, the J gene TRBJ1-2; the D gene is possibly TRBD1 (6 bases). The CDR3 length is 15 residues. Germline V CDR1 and CDR2: MNHNY, SVGAGI (reference sequence). V was cut by 1 base and J by 3 bases, with 12 bases left in between. CDR3 protein: CASSYFQGQDYGYTF. The CDR3 DNA reads as TGTGCCAGCAGTTACTTCCAGGGGCAGGACTATGGCTACACCTTC.